This TCR beta chain was retrieved from a study of blood T cell repertoires in COVID-19. About the study: Both acute and convalescent COVID-19 samples were obtained from the United States, Italy and Spain. T cells, B-cell-depleted T cells, or PBMCs provided the cDNA or gDNA that served as material.

Original processing notes: Quantification of nucleated cells was approximated via reference gene primer amplification. The table came from immunoSEQ multiplex PCR; TCRdb's copy has only in-frame clones and leaves some out. From that table come the V and J calls and clone size; the DNA was used to work out D and trimming. The sample yields 250,000 to 300,000 clones, approximately 82% seen once. The source material was peripheral blood. The origin of this receptor is an elderly man with acute or convalescent COVID-19.

CDR3 amino acids: CASSLLGSGGPMGGETQYF. CDR3 DNA sequence: TGTGCCAGCAGTTTACTTGGATCGGGCGGGCCCATGGGCGGGGAGACCCAGTACTTC. This chain links TRBV27 with TRBJ2-5; a possible D gene is TRBD2 (5 bases). The CDR3 contains 19 residues. V lost 2 bases to trimming and J lost 5 bases, with 27 bases between them. Germline CDR1 MNHEY, CDR2 SMNVEV (reference sequence).